What follows describes a single T cell receptor (beta chain). No antigen is known for it. With 7 bases clipped from V and 2 bases from J, the junction kept 7 bases outside the gene matches. From germline, CDR1 is LNHDA and CDR2 SQIVND (reference sequence). The CDR3 runs to 14 residues. The entry originates in a study of cytomegalovirus exposure and HLA in healthy donors. As for the study in general: Drawn from HLA-typed donors, 65 million to 100 million unique TCRs were held in an early data release.

The PCR made use of 60 Vbeta and 13 Jbeta primers. Repertoires were generated with immunoSEQ multiplex PCR, while TCRdb's copy carries only in-frame clones and drops some. The table shows about 120,000 clones, with approximately 76% occurring only once. Study-level findings and limits: What a later analysis showed was that several of the most significant clusters appeared linked to common viral pathogens. For cytomegalovirus status, the classifier reportedly gave diagnoses with high specificity and sensitivity. TCR beta V- and J-gene trimming, according to a later analysis, was linked to a missense DCLRE1C variant.

The chain recombines TRBV19 with TRBJ2-5; 7 bases align to TRBD1. The specimen sequenced was PBMCs. This receptor was taken from a man in his sixties in good health and CMV-seropositive. The CDR3 loop reads CASNIGTVQETQYF. For the CDR3, the DNA is TGTGCCAGTAATATCGGGACAGTTCAAGAGACCCAGTACTTC. Based on the CDR3 plus reference TRBV19 and TRBJ2-5, the full variable domain is DGGITQSPKYLFRKEGQNVTLSCEQNLNHDAMYWYRQDPGQGLRLIYYSQIVNDFQKGDIAEGYSVSREKKESFPLTVTSAQKNPTAFYLCASNIGTVQETQYFGPGTRLLVL.